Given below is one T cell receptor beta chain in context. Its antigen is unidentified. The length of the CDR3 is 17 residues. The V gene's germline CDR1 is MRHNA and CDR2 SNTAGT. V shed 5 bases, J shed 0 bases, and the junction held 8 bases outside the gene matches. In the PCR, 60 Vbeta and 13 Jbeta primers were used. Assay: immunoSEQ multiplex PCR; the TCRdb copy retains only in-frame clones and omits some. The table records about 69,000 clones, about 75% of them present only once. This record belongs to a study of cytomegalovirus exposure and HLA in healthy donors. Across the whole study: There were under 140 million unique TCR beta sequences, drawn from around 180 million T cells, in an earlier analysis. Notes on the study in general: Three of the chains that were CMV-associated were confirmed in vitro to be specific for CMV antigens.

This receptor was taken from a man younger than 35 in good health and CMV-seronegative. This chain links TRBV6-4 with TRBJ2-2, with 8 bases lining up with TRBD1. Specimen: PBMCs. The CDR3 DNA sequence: TGTGCCAGCAGTAGATTCGGACAGGGTTCGAACACCGGGGAGCTGTTTTTT. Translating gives CASSRFGQGSNTGELFF.